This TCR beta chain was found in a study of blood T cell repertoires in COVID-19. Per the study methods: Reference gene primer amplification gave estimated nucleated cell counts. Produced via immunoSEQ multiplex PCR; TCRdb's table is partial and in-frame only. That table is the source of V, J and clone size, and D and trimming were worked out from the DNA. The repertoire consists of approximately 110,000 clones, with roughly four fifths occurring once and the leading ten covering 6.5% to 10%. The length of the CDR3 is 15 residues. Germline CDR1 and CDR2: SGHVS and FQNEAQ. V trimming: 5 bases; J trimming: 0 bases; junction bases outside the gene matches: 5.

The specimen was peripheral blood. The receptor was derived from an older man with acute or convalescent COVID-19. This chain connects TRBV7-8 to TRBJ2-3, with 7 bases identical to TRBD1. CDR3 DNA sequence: TGTGCCAGCAGCCCGGGACAGACCAGCACAGATACGCAGTATTTT. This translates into CASSPGQTSTDTQYF.